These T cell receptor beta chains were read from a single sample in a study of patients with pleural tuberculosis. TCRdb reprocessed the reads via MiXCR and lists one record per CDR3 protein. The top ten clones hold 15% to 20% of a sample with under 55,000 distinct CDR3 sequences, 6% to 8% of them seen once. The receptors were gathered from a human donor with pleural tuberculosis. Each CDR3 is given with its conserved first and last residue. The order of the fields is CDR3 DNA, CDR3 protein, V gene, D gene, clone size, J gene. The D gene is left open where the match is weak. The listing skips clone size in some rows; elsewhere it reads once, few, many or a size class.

DNA: TGTGCCAGCAGCGATGGACGAGGCACTGAAGCTTTCTTT
CDR3: CASSDGRGTEAFF
V: TRBV3-1
D: .
size: many
J: TRBJ1-1

DNA: TGCAGTGCTAGAGTTGCCAGCTACTCCTACGAGCAGTACTTC
CDR3: CSARVASYSYEQYF
V: TRBV20-1
D: .
size: many
J: TRBJ2-7

DNA: TGTGCCAGCACCCCGGGACAATTGAACACTGAAGCTTTCTTT
CDR3: CASTPGQLNTEAFF
V: TRBV11-1
D: .
size: many
J: TRBJ1-1

DNA: TGCAGTGCTAGGGTCATCTGGCAAGAGACCCAGTACTTC
CDR3: CSARVIWQETQYF
V: TRBV20-1
D: .
size: many
J: TRBJ2-5

DNA: TGTGCCAGCAGCCAAGGAGGGGTGAACACTGAAGCTTTCTTT
CDR3: CASSQGGVNTEAFF
V: TRBV4-2
D: .
size: many
J: TRBJ1-1

DNA: TGTGCCAGCAGCTTGGGGGGAAGGAGTGAAGCTTTCTTT
CDR3: CASSLGGRSEAFF
V: TRBV5-4
D: .
size: many
J: TRBJ1-1

DNA: TGTGCCAGCGCCGGGTCGGTTCAGAACACTGAAGCTTTCTTT
CDR3: CASAGSVQNTEAFF
V: TRBV7-8
D: .
size: many
J: TRBJ1-1

DNA: TGTGCCAGCAGCGAAAACAGGGAAACGAACACCGGGGAGCTGTTTTTT
CDR3: CASSENRETNTGELFF
V: TRBV4-2
D: .
size: many
J: TRBJ2-2

DNA: TGTGCCAGCAGCCAAGACCCTATACGGTCGTACACTGAAGCTTTCTTT
CDR3: CASSQDPIRSYTEAFF
V: TRBV3-1
D: .
size: .
J: TRBJ1-1

DNA: TGTGCCAGCAGTTATTTGGGGGTGGATGAGCAGTTCTTC
CDR3: CASSYLGVDEQFF
V: TRBV6-5
D: .
size: many
J: TRBJ2-1

DNA: TGTGCCAGCAGCCCGGGACAGGGAGCCTACAATGAGCAGTTCTTC
CDR3: CASSPGQGAYNEQFF
V: TRBV11-2
D: TRBD1
size: many
J: TRBJ2-1

DNA: TGTGCCAGCAGCTCAGGGATGGGCACTGAAGCTTTCTTT
CDR3: CASSSGMGTEAFF
V: TRBV5-6
D: .
size: many
J: TRBJ1-1

DNA: TGTGCCAGCAGTGAGTCCGGGACCGCCAACTATGGCTACACCTTC
CDR3: CASSESGTANYGYTF
V: TRBV6-4
D: .
size: many
J: TRBJ1-2

DNA: TGTGCCAGTCGTAGGCTGAGCACTGAAGCTTTCTTT
CDR3: CASRRLSTEAFF
V: TRBV27
D: .
size: .
J: TRBJ1-1

DNA: TGCAGTGCTCGGGACTACCGGTACCAAGAGACCCAGTACTTC
CDR3: CSARDYRYQETQYF
V: TRBV20-1
D: TRBD2
size: many
J: TRBJ2-5

DNA: TGCAGTGCTATGGGGACAGATAGCACAGATACGCAGTATTTT
CDR3: CSAMGTDSTDTQYF
V: TRBV20-1
D: TRBD1
size: many
J: TRBJ2-3

DNA: TGTGCCAGCAGCCTACTGGGGGGGTCCGAAGCTTTCTTT
CDR3: CASSLLGGSEAFF
V: TRBV25-1
D: .
size: many
J: TRBJ1-1

DNA: TGTGCCATCAGTGAACACAGGGGGGGCATGAACACTGAAGCTTTCTTT
CDR3: CAISEHRGGMNTEAFF
V: TRBV10-3
D: TRBD1
size: many
J: TRBJ1-1

DNA: TGTGCCAGCAGTGCCCTAGCGGACCCCTATAATGAGCAGTTCTTC
CDR3: CASSALADPYNEQFF
V: TRBV6-1
D: TRBD2
size: many
J: TRBJ2-1

DNA: TGTGCCAGCTCACCGGGACCCCAAGAGACCCAGTACTTC
CDR3: CASSPGPQETQYF
V: TRBV18
D: .
size: many
J: TRBJ2-5

DNA: TGTGCCAGTGTTCCAGGCAGGATAATGAACACTGAAGCTTTCTTT
CDR3: CASVPGRIMNTEAFF
V: TRBV2
D: .
size: medium-sized
J: TRBJ1-1

DNA: TGTGCCAGCAGTTGGACGTCCACCTACGAGCAGTACTTC
CDR3: CASSWTSTYEQYF
V: TRBV6-5
D: .
size: many
J: TRBJ2-7

DNA: TGTGCCAGCCCACCACCGGGACAGGGTAATGAAAAACTGTTTTTT
CDR3: CASPPPGQGNEKLFF
V: TRBV18
D: TRBD1
size: .
J: TRBJ1-4

DNA: TGTGCCAGCAGCGTAGAACTAGCGGATACGCAGTATTTT
CDR3: CASSVELADTQYF
V: TRBV9
D: TRBD2
size: many
J: TRBJ2-3

DNA: TGTGCCAGCAGCCAAGGTTCCTACTACGAGCAGTACTTC
CDR3: CASSQGSYYEQYF
V: TRBV3-1
D: .
size: few
J: TRBJ2-7

DNA: TGTGCCAGCAGCTTTTATTTGGCCAGGGCGCTGAACACTGAAGCTTTCTTT
CDR3: CASSFYLARALNTEAFF
V: TRBV11-1
D: .
size: few
J: TRBJ1-1

DNA: TGTGCCAGCAGTGTCCAGAACCCATACAATGAGCAGTTCTTC
CDR3: CASSVQNPYNEQFF
V: TRBV2
D: .
size: many
J: TRBJ2-1

DNA: TGTGCCAGCAGCTTAGGCTCTGTCGGGACTGCAACTAATGAGCAGTTCTTC
CDR3: CASSLGSVGTATNEQFF
V: TRBV11-1
D: .
size: many
J: TRBJ2-1

DNA: TGCAGTGCTAGGGATTCCGTCAGGGGAACGACAAACTATGGCTACACCTTC
CDR3: CSARDSVRGTTNYGYTF
V: TRBV20-1
D: .
size: many
J: TRBJ1-2

DNA: TGCGCCAGCAGCCAAAATAGTCTAACTGAAGCTTTCTTT
CDR3: CASSQNSLTEAFF
V: TRBV4-1
D: .
size: many
J: TRBJ1-1

DNA: TGTGCCACTGGACGGCACTCATTCTCCTACGAGCAGTACTTC
CDR3: CATGRHSFSYEQYF
V: TRBV24-1
D: .
size: many
J: TRBJ2-7

DNA: TGTGCCAGCAGAGACCTCAGGGGGACCTCTGGAAACACCATATATTTT
CDR3: CASRDLRGTSGNTIYF
V: TRBV6-4
D: TRBD1
size: large
J: TRBJ1-3

DNA: TGTGCCAGCTCTACCCGGTGGAATGAGCAGTTCTTC
CDR3: CASSTRWNEQFF
V: TRBV12-3/TRBV12-4
D: .
size: .
J: TRBJ2-1

DNA: TGTGCCAGCAGGCCCCTAGCGGGAGGGCCTAATACGCAGTATTTT
CDR3: CASRPLAGGPNTQYF
V: TRBV12-3/TRBV12-4
D: TRBD2
size: many
J: TRBJ2-3

DNA: TGCGCGGGGTCCAACCAGCCCCAGCATTTT
CDR3: CAGSNQPQHF
V: TRBV29-1
D: .
size: few
J: TRBJ1-5

DNA: TGTGCCAGCAGGATGGGCGGCAATCAGCCCCAGCATTTT
CDR3: CASRMGGNQPQHF
V: TRBV28
D: .
size: many
J: TRBJ1-5

DNA: TGTGCCACCAGTGATTCCTCCGGGACTGGATACCAAGAGACCCAGTACTTC
CDR3: CATSDSSGTGYQETQYF
V: TRBV24-1
D: .
size: many
J: TRBJ2-5

DNA: TGTGCCAGCAGCTCGGACTATCCCGAGACCCAGTACTTC
CDR3: CASSSDYPETQYF
V: TRBV11-2
D: .
size: many
J: TRBJ2-5

DNA: TGCGCCAGCAGCTTGCGGGACCCAAGTACCAATGAGCAGTTCTTC
CDR3: CASSLRDPSTNEQFF
V: TRBV5-1
D: .
size: .
J: TRBJ2-1

DNA: TGTGCCAGCAGCATAGGGGACGGCCCTCACAATGAGCAGTTCTTC
CDR3: CASSIGDGPHNEQFF
V: TRBV11-2
D: .
size: many
J: TRBJ2-1

DNA: TGTGCCAGCAGTCTCGACCAAACCAATGAGCAGTTCTTC
CDR3: CASSLDQTNEQFF
V: TRBV28
D: .
size: many
J: TRBJ2-1

DNA: TGTGCCAGTAGTACAGGACAGGGCCTTGGAGGCTACACCTTC
CDR3: CASSTGQGLGGYTF
V: TRBV19
D: TRBD1
size: .
J: TRBJ1-2

DNA: TGTGCCAGCAGTTTTGCGGGAGGCACAGATACGCAGTATTTT
CDR3: CASSFAGGTDTQYF
V: TRBV12-3/TRBV12-4
D: TRBD2
size: .
J: TRBJ2-3

DNA: TGTGCCAGCAGTTATTGGCGTCGAGAGACCCAGTACTTC
CDR3: CASSYWRRETQYF
V: TRBV28
D: .
size: many
J: TRBJ2-5

DNA: TGTGCCAGCACCCTGACAGGGTATGAGCAGTTCTTC
CDR3: CASTLTGYEQFF
V: TRBV12-3/TRBV12-4
D: TRBD1
size: many
J: TRBJ2-1

DNA: TGTGCCAGCAGTAAACAGGGATACTACGAGCAGTACTTC
CDR3: CASSKQGYYEQYF
V: TRBV28
D: .
size: .
J: TRBJ2-7